The 31 T cell receptor beta chains listed next were all sequenced from one sample in a study of cytomegalovirus exposure and HLA in healthy donors. The PCR contained 60 Vbeta and 13 Jbeta primers. Clones were read by immunoSEQ multiplex PCR, and TCRdb kept only the in-frame ones, dropping some. Of 150,000 or so clones listed, 85% were seen once; the top ten hold about 2%. Sequencing used PBMCs. These receptors were taken from a man between 18 and 35 years old in good health and CMV-seropositive.

The CDR3 bases are TGTGCCAGCAGCCAAGATGAGGAGAGGTCGACAGATACGCAGTATTTT. Translated: CASSQDEERSTDTQYF. This chain joins TRBV14 and TRBJ2-3; D call uncertain. The germline V gene encodes CDR1 SGHDN and CDR2 FVKESK. The CDR3 spans 16 residues. Trimming left V 0 bases short and J 3 bases short, with 13 bases between. The full variable domain, completed using reference TRBV14 and TRBJ2-3, is EAGVTQFPSHSVIEKGQTVTLRCDPISGHDNLYWYRRVMGKEIKFLLHFVKESKQDESGMPNNRFLAERTGGTYSTLKVQPAELEDSGVYFCASSQDEERSTDTQYFGPGTRLTVL.

The rearrangement links TRBV7-6 to TRBJ2-1; D is possibly TRBD1 (5 bases). Germline CDR1 and CDR2: SGHVS and FNYEAQ. CDR3 length equals 14 residues. With 5 bases removed from V and 6 bases from J, the gap between germline ends came to 14 bases. CDR3 DNA: TGTGCCAGCAGCCCGCTGATAAGGGGCAATGAGCAGTTCTTC. It yields the protein CASSPLIRGNEQFF.

Only one count was recorded for this clone. The V call is TRBV25-1, the J call TRBJ1-1, with D unresolved. Germline V gene lookup returns CDR1 MGHDK and CDR2 SYGVNS. The germline V and J ends were trimmed by 2 bases and 1 base, with 8 bases remaining between them. This CDR3 is 14 amino acids long. The DNA of the CDR3 is TGTGCCAGCAGTGAACGAGTTGGGAACACTGAAGCTTTCTTT. It codes for CASSERVGNTEAFF. The full variable domain, completed using reference TRBV25-1 and TRBJ1-1, is EADIYQTPRYLVIGTGKKITLECSQTMGHDKMYWYQQDPGMELHLIHYSYGVNSTEKGDLSSESTVSRIRTEHFPLTLESARPSHTSQYLCASSERVGNTEAFFGQGTRLTVV.

The rearrangement links TRBV29-1 to TRBJ2-3, with 11 bases lining up with TRBD2. CDR1 and CDR2 (germline): SQVTM, ANQGSEA. V shed 7 bases and J 5 bases; nucleotides not matched to a gene: 8. The CDR3 covers 14 residues. The CDR3 spells CSGYLAGGGDTQYF. CDR3 sequence (DNA): TGCAGCGGCTATCTAGCGGGGGGTGGAGATACGCAGTATTTT.

Notes on this clone: The junction departs from germline at one end; a sequencing error may be responsible. This CDR3 reads CTSSSLDRAPDTQYF. CDR3 bases: TGCACCAGCAGCTCCCTAGACAGGGCCCCAGATACGCAGTATTTT. The J gene is TRBJ2-3, the V gene TRBV5-1; 7 positions match TRBD1. Per germline, CDR1 SGHRS and CDR2 YFSETQ. The CDR3 has 15 residues.

This clone has a single count. The CDR3 region has the DNA TGTGCCAGCAGCCCGGTGGACAGGGGAGGAGAGACCCAGTACTTC. As protein: CASSPVDRGGETQYF. This chain links TRBV11-1 with TRBJ2-5, with 9 nucleotides matching TRBD1. Germline loops: CDR1 SGHAT, CDR2 FQDESV (reference sequence). This CDR3 has 15 amino acids. The ends lost 5 bases at V and 4 bases at J; junction bases unmatched: 8.

The chain combines TRBV29-1 with TRBJ2-2; TRBD2 might be the D (6 bases). Germline CDR1 SQVTM, CDR2 ANQGSEA. V gave up 5 bases and J gave up 6 bases, with 13 bases separating them. The CDR3 runs to 13 residues. This CDR3 reads CSVQEGWAGELFF. The CDR3 DNA sequence: TGCAGCGTTCAGGAGGGTTGGGCCGGGGAGCTGTTTTTT.

As for this clone: Other DNA sequences from this sample encode an identical CDR3 as well. V and J are TRBV4-3 and TRBJ2-3; perhaps TRBD2 as D (5 bases). The CDR3 consists of 14 residues. Trimming left V 0 bases short and J 6 bases short, with 10 bases between. Germline V gives CDR1 LGHNA, CDR2 YSLEER. In DNA, the CDR3 is TGCGCCAGCAGCCAAGACGGCGGGTCCGATACGCAGTATTTT. It yields the protein CASSQDGGSDTQYF.

Worth noting for this clone: Distinct nucleotide sequences in the sample also encode this CDR3. The CDR3 region is CASSLGTGNQETQYF. The CDR3 coding sequence is TGTGCCAGCTCACTAGGGACAGGGAACCAAGAGACCCAGTACTTC. The chain joins TRBV18 to TRBJ2-5; 9 positions agree with TRBD1. There are 15 residues in the CDR3. From germline, CDR1 is KGHSH and CDR2 LQKENI. V lost 4 bases to trimming and J lost 0 bases; unmatched junction nucleotides: 3.

J is TRBJ2-5 and V is TRBV4-2; 8 nucleotides agree with TRBD2. With 6 bases clipped from V and 5 bases from J, the junction kept 14 bases outside the gene matches. CDR3 length: 16 residues. Germline V gene sequence: CDR1 LGHNA, CDR2 YNFKEQ. CDR3 in DNA: TGTGCCAGCAGGGGGAACGAACTAGCGGCTGCCGAGACCCAGTACTTC. Its translation is CASRGNELAAAETQYF.

This rearrangement joins TRBV19 to TRBJ2-5, with D uncertain. Trimming pared 0 bases from V and 3 bases from J, leaving 5 bases between. Germline CDR1 and CDR2: LNHDA and SQIVND (reference sequence). The CDR3 runs 13 residues. The CDR3 reads CASSIDPEETQYF. CDR3 bases: TGTGCCAGTAGTATAGACCCGGAAGAGACCCAGTACTTC.

The chain couples TRBV10-3 to TRBJ1-2, with D possibly matching TRBD1 (5 bases). There are 13 residues in the CDR3. Germline assignment: CDR1 ENHRY and CDR2 SYGVKD. V gave up 10 bases and J gave up 4 bases, with 16 bases separating them. For the CDR3, the DNA is TGTGCCACAACCGCCGGGGGACCCTATGGCTACACCTTC. As protein: CATTAGGPYGYTF.

The chain uses TRBV5-4 and TRBJ2-5, with D possibly TRBD1 on 6 matching bases. CDR3 length: 13 amino acids. Germline V gives CDR1 SGHNT, CDR2 YYREEE (reference sequence). The germline V and J ends were trimmed by 0 bases and 5 bases, with 8 bases remaining between them. This CDR3 reads CASSLGTVETQYF. Here the CDR3 DNA reads TGTGCCAGCAGCTTGGGGACAGTGGAGACCCAGTACTTC. The complete variable domain, with remaining parts taken from reference TRBV5-4 and TRBJ2-5, reads ETGVTQSPTHLIKTRGQQVTLRCSSQSGHNTVSWYQQALGQGPQFIFQYYREEENGRGNFPPRFSGLQFPNYSSELNVNALELDDSALYLCASSLGTVETQYFGPGTRLLVL.

The genes are TRBV27 and TRBJ1-6; 12 bases are shared with TRBD1. V was pared by 6 bases and J by 7 bases, with 7 bases of the junction left unmatched. This CDR3 has 16 residues. Germline-derived CDR1 and CDR2 are MNHEY and SMNVEV (reference sequence). The chain's CDR3 is CASRSGTGGGNSPLHF. The CDR3 nucleotides are TGTGCCAGCAGATCCGGGACAGGGGGCGGGAATTCACCCCTCCACTTT.

This clone turned up a few times. The chain is built from TRBV7-9 and TRBJ2-5, with D tentatively TRBD2 (6 bases). The J call may be faulty, since TRBJ2-7 better matches the DNA end. The CDR3 extends over 14 amino acids. CDR1 and CDR2 (germline): SEHNR, FQNEAQ (reference sequence). The CDR3 protein is CASSRLGGFYEQYF. CDR3 nucleotide sequence: TGTGCCAGCAGCCGGCTCGGGGGATTCTACGAGCAGTACTTC.

This clone came up once. The rearrangement joins TRBV27 to TRBJ1-6; maybe TRBD1 (6 bases). V was shortened by 2 bases and J by 6 bases, with 20 bases between the two germline ends. Looked up from germline, CDR1 is MNHEY and CDR2 is SMNVEV (reference sequence). The length of the CDR3 is 18 residues. The CDR3 DNA sequence: TGTGCCAGCAGTTTAACCCAGACAGGCCAGTCCCGTAATTCACCCCTCCACTTT. As protein: CASSLTQTGQSRNSPLHF.

The rearrangement uses TRBV19 and TRBJ2-7; tentatively, D is TRBD2 (7 bases). The V and J ends lost 3 bases and 0 bases respectively, with 12 bases between them. CDR1 and CDR2 from the germline V gene are LNHDA and SQIVND (reference sequence). The CDR3 extends over 15 amino acids. The CDR3 region is CASSIAGAVSYEQYF. The DNA of the CDR3 is TGTGCCAGTAGTATTGCGGGGGCGGTCTCCTACGAGCAGTACTTC.

The chain carries TRBV12-5 and TRBJ1-5; 8 bases agree with TRBD1. The CDR3 length is 17 residues. V gave up 3 bases and J gave up 1 base; unmatched junction bases: 8. Germline CDR1 reads LGHNT; CDR2 reads FRNRAP. The CDR3: CASGLDRGSGSNQPQHF. The CDR3 DNA reads as TGTGCTAGTGGTTTAGACAGGGGATCGGGGAGCAATCAGCCCCAGCATTTT. The full variable domain, in which reference TRBV12-5 and TRBJ1-5 provide the parts outside the CDR3, is DARVTQTPRHKVTEMGQEVTMRCQPILGHNTVFWYRQTMMQGLELLAYFRNRAPLDDSGMPKDRFSAEMPDATLATLKIQPSEPRDSAVYFCASGLDRGSGSNQPQHFGDGTRLSIL.

This clone was observed once. The V and J genes are TRBV13 and TRBJ2-7; D unclear. Germline V gene sequence: CDR1 PRHDT, CDR2 FYEKMQ (reference sequence). Trimming removed 0 bases from V and 2 bases from J, with 11 bases in between. CDR3 length: 15 residues. CDR3 sequence: CASSLGLQITYEQYF. Written as DNA, the CDR3 is TGTGCCAGCAGCTTAGGGTTGCAGATTACCTACGAGCAGTACTTC.

The V call is TRBV4-3, the J call TRBJ2-3, with 7 bases identical to TRBD2. Germline assignment: CDR1 LGHNA and CDR2 YSLEER. The ends lost 1 base at V and 6 bases at J; junction bases unmatched: 10. The CDR3 totals 16 residues. Here the CDR3 DNA reads TGCGCCAGCAGCCAAGCGTCTCTCACTAGCGAGGATACGCAGTATTTT. Its translation is CASSQASLTSEDTQYF.

The J gene is TRBJ1-1, the V gene TRBV5-1; the D gene is possibly TRBD1 (6 bases). Germline CDR1 reads SGHRS; CDR2 reads YFSETQ. Trimming left V 0 bases short and J 5 bases short, with 14 bases between. This CDR3 has 15 residues. The CDR3 region is CASSLVGASTTEAFF. As DNA, the CDR3 is TGCGCCAGCAGCTTGGTGGGGGCTAGTACGACTGAAGCTTTCTTT.

The chain links TRBV7-9 to TRBJ2-5; D remains unclear. Trimming took off 1 base at V and 4 bases at J, with 4 bases between the two ends. In germline, CDR1 is SEHNR, CDR2 FQNEAQ (reference sequence). This CDR3 is built from 12 residues. CDR3 protein: CASSLDGETQYF. For the CDR3, the DNA is TGTGCCAGCAGCTTAGACGGAGAGACCCAGTACTTC.

The V and J genes are TRBV27 and TRBJ2-3, with 9 bases aligning to TRBD2. The CDR3 extends over 16 amino acids. V shed 5 bases and J 1 base; nucleotides not matched to a gene: 7. Germline V gene data show CDR1 as MNHEY and CDR2 as SMNVEV (reference sequence). The CDR3 protein is CASSRRRGGGTDTQYF. DNA of the CDR3: TGTGCCAGCAGTCGACGGCGGGGGGGCGGCACAGATACGCAGTATTTT.

This chain connects TRBV7-2 to TRBJ2-7, with a weak D call TRBD1 (5 bases). There are 15 residues in the CDR3. The V end lost 5 bases, the J end lost 4 bases, and 18 bases lay between the germline ends. CDR1 SGHTA and CDR2 FQGNSA come from the germline V gene. This chain's CDR3 is CASSPGRKGLYEQYF. In DNA, the CDR3 is TGTGCCAGCAGCCCCGGACGGAAGGGGCTATACGAGCAGTACTTC.

The chain employs TRBV7-8 and TRBJ1-6; perhaps TRBD1 as D (5 bases). The ends were cut back, 2 bases at V and 0 bases at J, with 14 bases in the middle. CDR1 and CDR2 from the germline V gene are SGHVS and FQNEAQ. There are 18 residues in the CDR3. Here the CDR3 DNA reads TGTGCCAGCAGCTTACTGGGGGGATTGAGCTCCTATAATTCACCCCTCCACTTT. Encoded protein: CASSLLGGLSSYNSPLHF.

The chain combines TRBV7-2 with TRBJ2-1; 15 bases are shared with TRBD2. With 7 bases clipped from V and 7 bases from J, the junction kept 5 bases outside the gene matches. The CDR3 consists of 15 residues. Per germline, CDR1 SGHTA and CDR2 FQGNSA. For the CDR3, the DNA is TGTGCCAGCACCCTAGGACTAGCGGGGGGGAATGAGCAGTTCTTC. It is translated as CASTLGLAGGNEQFF.

The chain uses TRBV29-1 and TRBJ1-2, with no clear D. V shed 7 bases and J shed 4 bases, with 16 bases lying between them. This CDR3 has 13 amino acids. Germline V gives CDR1 SQVTM, CDR2 ANQGSEA. DNA for the CDR3: TGCAGCGCCAGTCCCCGACTCGGCTATGGCTACACCTTC. This codes for CSASPRLGYGYTF.

There are a few counts of this clone. The chain combines TRBV30 with TRBJ2-7, with TRBD1 identical over 10 bases. The CDR3 covers 16 residues. V shed 1 base and J 4 bases; nucleotides not matched to a gene: 10. Germline CDR1 reads GTSNPN; CDR2 reads SVGIG (reference sequence). CDR3 DNA: TGTGCCTGGAGTGCTCCGGGACAGGGGTATTTGTACGAGCAGTACTTC. This codes for CAWSAPGQGYLYEQYF. The whole variable domain, filled in from reference TRBV30 and TRBJ2-7, reads SQTIHQWPATLVQPVGSPLSLECTVEGTSNPNLYWYRQAAGRGLQLLFYSVGIGQISSEVPQNLSASRPQDRQFILSSKKLLLSDSGFYLCAWSAPGQGYLYEQYFGPGTRLTVT.

The CDR3 is CASSQDGSHQYF. CDR3 in DNA: TGCGCCAGCAGCCAAGATGGGAGCCACCAGTACTTC. The chain uses TRBV4-1 and TRBJ2-5, with D perhaps TRBD2 (5 bases). Germline CDR1 and CDR2: MGHRA and YSYEKL. CDR3 size: 12 residues. V lost 0 bases and J 10 bases, leaving 9 bases between the germline ends.

This chain links TRBV30 with TRBJ2-5, with 8 bases identical to TRBD2. The junction had 11 bases not matched to a gene; V was cut back by 3 bases and J by 5 bases. In germline, CDR1 is GTSNPN, CDR2 SVGIG (reference sequence). This CDR3 contains 15 residues. CDR3 DNA sequence: TGTGCCTGGAGCCGTCTGGCGGGGGGAAGGGAGACCCAGTACTTC. Translation: CAWSRLAGGRETQYF.

V and J are TRBV6-4 and TRBJ2-1; 11 nucleotides line up with TRBD1. CDR3 size: 15 residues. The J segment lost 6 bases and the V segment lost 6 bases, leaving 7 bases of the junction unmatched. Germline-derived CDR1 and CDR2 are MRHNA and SNTAGT. The CDR3, as DNA: TGTGCCAGCAGGACGGGGACAGGGGGGTCCAATGAGCAGTTCTTC. Its translation: CASRTGTGGSNEQFF.